This TCR beta chain was identified during a study of control samples from healthy donors and cancer patients. Measured with immunoSEQ multiplex PCR; TCRdb has only the in-frame clones, and not every one. The sample records about 160,000 clones, roughly 95% being singletons. The V end lost 3 bases, the J end lost 4 bases, and 5 bases lay between the germline ends. Germline CDR1 is SGHDN and CDR2 is FVKESK. The CDR3 runs to 12 residues. The rearrangement uses TRBV14 and TRBJ2-3; D call uncertain. The clonotype was recovered from a woman under 40 in good health. Input material: blood. CDR3 amino acids: CASSQAPDTQYF. The CDR3 DNA reads as TGTGCCAGCAGCCAGGCCCCAGATACGCAGTATTTT. The full variable domain, with the rest looked up from reference TRBV14 and TRBJ2-3, is EAGVTQFPSHSVIEKGQTVTLRCDPISGHDNLYWYRRVMGKEIKFLLHFVKESKQDESGMPNNRFLAERTGGTYSTLKVQPAELEDSGVYFCASSQAPDTQYFGPGTRLTVL.